This T cell receptor beta chain was found in a study of regulatory T cells in long-lasting Graves disease. Germline-derived CDR1 and CDR2 are MGHDK and SYGVNS. V lost 1 base and J lost 5, with 15 bases in between. The CDR3 has 15 residues. Researchers made TCR beta libraries by using iRepertoire HTBI primers and running Arm-PCR on CDR3 regions. MiXCR, applied by TCRdb to the multiplex PCR reads, yields one record per CDR3 protein. Of fewer than 550,000 distinct CDR3 sequences listed, 15% to 20% are singletons. Stated time point: newly diagnosed GD, antithyroid drugs for less than 3 months. Following extraction of RNA from PBMCs, that RNA was used to make the TCR library. Separately, the same data were catalogued under a study of T cells in Graves' hyperthyroidism and ophthalmopathy.

The receptor comes from a woman aged 40-60 years with Graves disease. The sequencing used peripheral blood mononuclear cells (PBMCs), collected at new diagnosis, from a patient treated with antithyroid drugs. The chain carries TRBV25-1 and TRBJ2-7, with D unresolved. The CDR3 sequence: CASSESTTVPHEQYF. The CDR3 DNA reads TGTGCCAGCAGTGAATCAACGACGGTCCCCCACGAGCAGTACTTC.